These 10 T cell receptor beta chains were all obtained from the same sample, sequenced in a study of blood T cell repertoires in COVID-19. Assay used: immunoSEQ multiplex PCR; TCRdb lists only in-frame clones, some missing. The sample includes some 160,000 clones, roughly 88% of them seen just once. Sequenced: peripheral blood. The origin of the receptors is a young man with COVID-19, enrolled during active disease.

V usage is TRBV5-6 and J usage is TRBJ2-7; TRBD1 is a possible D gene (5 bases). This CDR3 region has 13 residues. CDR1 and CDR2 from the germline V gene are SGHDT and YYEEEE. V was trimmed by 2 bases and J by 4 bases, leaving 10 bases between them. In DNA, the CDR3 is TGTGCCAGCAGCTTACGACAGCCGTACGAGCAGTACTTC. Encoded protein: CASSLRQPYEQYF.

This clone was detected once. Mismatch with germline at one junction end may stem from a read error. The rearrangement links TRBV13 to TRBJ1-5, with 10 bases identical to TRBD1. Looked up from germline, CDR1 is PRHDT and CDR2 is FYEKMQ (reference sequence). The CDR3 extends over 15 amino acids. The chain's CDR3 is CASSVGTGGNQPQHF. The DNA for the CDR3 is TGTGCCAGCAGCGTAGGGACAGGGGGCAATCAGCCCCAGCATTTT.

The J gene is TRBJ2-7, the V gene TRBV12-3 or TRBV12-4; D not resolved. This CDR3 is 13 amino acids long. Trimming removed 5 bases at V and 7 bases at J, with 15 bases between. CDR3: CASSPGTFGEQYF. CDR3 bases: TGTGCCAGCAGTCCCGGTACCTTCGGGGAGCAGTACTTC.

This clone has a handful of counts. This rearrangement joins TRBV27 to TRBJ2-7; 10 positions agree with TRBD1. CDR1 is MNHEY, CDR2 SMNVEV, per germline (reference sequence). This CDR3 has 14 amino acids. Trimming cost V 5 bases and J 3 bases; bases outside gene matches: 4. CDR3 DNA sequence: TGTGCCAGCAGTCCGGGACAGGGGCACTACGAGCAGTACTTC. Translating gives CASSPGQGHYEQYF.

V gene TRBV3-1 (or the pseudogene TRBV3-2) combines with J gene TRBJ2-7; D is unclear. The CDR3 sequence is 15 residues long. Germline assignment: CDR1 LGHDT and CDR2 YNNKEL (reference sequence). Trimming left V 4 bases short and J 0 bases short, with 13 bases between. DNA for the CDR3: TGTGCCAGCAGCCTCCGCTCCGAGATCTCCTACGAGCAGTACTTC. It encodes CASSLRSEISYEQYF.

V gene TRBV4-3 combines with J gene TRBJ1-3, with D hard to call. V dropped 1 base and J dropped 0 bases, with 10 bases sitting between them. This CDR3 is 16 amino acids long. Germline lookup yields CDR1 LGHNA and CDR2 YSLEER. Written as DNA, the CDR3 is TGCGCCAGCAGCCAAGTCAGGCAAAGCTCTGGAAACACCATATATTTT. This encodes CASSQVRQSSGNTIYF.

The V and J genes are TRBV19 and TRBJ1-2, with 8 bases aligning to TRBD1. This CDR3 contains 15 residues. Germline CDR1 is LNHDA and CDR2 is SQIVND (reference sequence). With V trimmed by 4 bases and J by 1 base, 5 bases remained unmatched. The CDR3 sequence: CASSTRTGNNYGYTF. The CDR3 DNA follows: TGTGCCAGTAGTACTCGGACAGGGAATAACTATGGCTACACCTTC.

The rearrangement links TRBV7-9 to TRBJ2-4, with TRBD1 matching 7 bases. V was pared by 5 bases and J by 1 base, with 8 bases of the junction left unmatched. The length of the CDR3 is 16 residues. The V gene's germline CDR1 is SEHNR and CDR2 FQNEAQ (reference sequence). CDR3 residues: CASSPPLQGAKNIQYF. CDR3 bases: TGTGCCAGCAGCCCGCCATTACAGGGGGCCAAAAACATTCAGTACTTC.

The rearrangement uses TRBV19 and TRBJ1-3; D may be TRBD1 (5 bases). Germline-derived CDR1 and CDR2 are LNHDA and SQIVND (reference sequence). Trimming took off 5 bases at V and 6 bases at J, with 17 bases between the two ends. The CDR3 is made up of 15 amino acids. The CDR3 loop reads CASSQRTGTLNTIYF. CDR3 nucleotides: TGTGCCAGTAGTCAAAGAACGGGGACTTTAAACACCATATATTTT.

This chain connects TRBV4-3 to TRBJ2-7, with 9 positions matching TRBD2. Per the germline V gene, CDR1 is LGHNA and CDR2 is YSLEER. The CDR3 runs to 16 residues. V lost 4 bases, J lost 7 bases, and 14 bases stayed unmatched. The CDR3 region has the DNA TGCGCCAGCAGCCTAAAGACCGCGGGAGGGCCGTATGAGCAGTACTTC. This gives the protein CASSLKTAGGPYEQYF.